Listed below are T cell receptor beta chains from one sample, sequenced in a study of T-cell reconstitution after alpha-beta-depleted transplantation in children. Each CDR3 protein gets one entry after TCRdb re-called the PCR reads with MiXCR. The profile shows 200,000 to 250,000 distinct CDR3 sequences, 8.4% of them singletons. The sequencing here drew on PBMCs, mostly from graft donor cells, taken 360 days after TCRalphabeta/CD19-depleted stem cell transplant. Source of these receptors: a male patient between 2 and 10 years old who had a stem cell transplant for acute myeloid leukemia, so the T cells may come from the graft donor. Each CDR3 is given with its conserved first and last residue. A D gene is named only where the DNA matches it firmly. Size tells how often a clone was seen (once, few, many) or the class of an expanded clone, and some rows leave it out.

clone_size: -
v_call: TRBV30
d_call: -
j_call: TRBJ2-3
cdr3_nt: TGTGCCTGGAGTAGGCAGGGGGGAAAAGATACGCAGTATTTT
cdr3_aa: CAWSRQGGKDTQYF

clone_size: many
v_call: TRBV29-1
d_call: -
j_call: TRBJ2-3
cdr3_nt: TGCAGCGTCCAGGGGGGCTCTAGCACAGATACGCAGTATTTT
cdr3_aa: CSVQGGSSTDTQYF

clone_size: many
v_call: TRBV12-3/TRBV12-4
d_call: TRBD2
j_call: TRBJ2-1
cdr3_nt: TGTGCCAGCAGTTTACTAGCGGGAGGGCCCGGTGAGCAGTTCTTC
cdr3_aa: CASSLLAGGPGEQFF

clone_size: few
v_call: TRBV10-3
d_call: TRBD1
j_call: TRBJ1-4
cdr3_nt: TGTGCCACCCAACGACAGGGGGCAGATGAAAAACTGTTTTTT
cdr3_aa: CATQRQGADEKLFF

clone_size: -
v_call: TRBV4-2
d_call: -
j_call: TRBJ2-3
cdr3_nt: TGTGCCAGCAGCCAAGGAGTGTGGGGGACCCCGGGAGATACGCAGTATTTT
cdr3_aa: CASSQGVWGTPGDTQYF

clone_size: few
v_call: TRBV7-2
d_call: -
j_call: TRBJ2-6
cdr3_nt: TGTGCCAGCAGCTTAGCGATTCCATTACGCTCTGGGGCCAACGTCCTGACTTTC
cdr3_aa: CASSLAIPLRSGANVLTF

clone_size: few
v_call: TRBV19
d_call: -
j_call: TRBJ2-2
cdr3_nt: TGTGCCAGTAGTGAGACAGGATACGGGGAGCTGTTTTTT
cdr3_aa: CASSETGYGELFF

clone_size: many
v_call: TRBV12-3/TRBV12-4
d_call: -
j_call: TRBJ2-1
cdr3_nt: TGTGCCAGCAGTAGACAGTACAATGAGCAGTTCTTC
cdr3_aa: CASSRQYNEQFF

clone_size: many
v_call: TRBV20-1
d_call: -
j_call: TRBJ2-7
cdr3_nt: TGCAGTGCTAGCCGGGAGAGCGACGAGCAGTACTTC
cdr3_aa: CSASRESDEQYF

clone_size: -
v_call: TRBV7-3
d_call: -
j_call: TRBJ2-2
cdr3_nt: TGTGCCAGCAGCCCCGGGGAGTCGAACACCGGGGAGCTGTTTTTT
cdr3_aa: CASSPGESNTGELFF

clone_size: -
v_call: TRBV11-2
d_call: -
j_call: TRBJ2-3
cdr3_nt: TGTGCCAGCAGCAGCAGCGGCGAACGCACAGATACGCAGTATTTT
cdr3_aa: CASSSSGERTDTQYF

clone_size: many
v_call: TRBV29-1
d_call: -
j_call: TRBJ2-1
cdr3_nt: TGCAGCGTTGAGTTTCTATCGTACTACAATGAGCAGTTCTTC
cdr3_aa: CSVEFLSYYNEQFF

clone_size: few
v_call: TRBV10-3
d_call: -
j_call: TRBJ2-2
cdr3_nt: TGTGCCACGGGGGCAGCAGAAGCCGGGGAGCTGTTTTTT
cdr3_aa: CATGAAEAGELFF

clone_size: many
v_call: TRBV6-8
d_call: TRBD1
j_call: TRBJ2-5
cdr3_nt: TGTGCCAGCAGCTTCGACAGGGACGCGAAAATCCAAGAGACCCAGTACTTC
cdr3_aa: CASSFDRDAKIQETQYF

clone_size: many
v_call: TRBV5-6
d_call: TRBD1
j_call: TRBJ1-2
cdr3_nt: TGTGCCAGCAGCACTTACGACAGGGCGGAGGGCTACACCTTC
cdr3_aa: CASSTYDRAEGYTF

clone_size: many
v_call: TRBV10-3
d_call: -
j_call: TRBJ2-5
cdr3_nt: TGTGCCATCAGTGAACAGGGTGGGTCCCAAGAGACCCAGTACTTC
cdr3_aa: CAISEQGGSQETQYF

clone_size: -
v_call: TRBV10-3
d_call: -
j_call: TRBJ1-4
cdr3_nt: TGTGCCATCAGGGGGCAGGAGAATGAAAAACTGTTTTTT
cdr3_aa: CAIRGQENEKLFF

clone_size: -
v_call: TRBV4-2
d_call: TRBD2
j_call: TRBJ2-3
cdr3_nt: TGTGCCAGCAGCCAAGATACTGCGGGGGGGACAGATACGCAGTATTTT
cdr3_aa: CASSQDTAGGTDTQYF

clone_size: many
v_call: TRBV2
d_call: TRBD1
j_call: TRBJ2-7
cdr3_nt: TGTGCCAGCAGTGAGACAGGGATTCTTGCCTACGAGCAGTACTTC
cdr3_aa: CASSETGILAYEQYF

clone_size: -
v_call: TRBV7-9
d_call: -
j_call: TRBJ2-1
cdr3_nt: TGTGCCAGCACCGTGGAAGTTTGGCCCGAGCAGTTCTTC
cdr3_aa: CASTVEVWPEQFF

clone_size: -
v_call: TRBV29-1
d_call: -
j_call: TRBJ2-2
cdr3_nt: TGCAGCGTTGGACGAAATCCGGGCTCCGGGGAGCTGTTTTTT
cdr3_aa: CSVGRNPGSGELFF

clone_size: -
v_call: TRBV12-3/TRBV12-4
d_call: -
j_call: TRBJ2-7
cdr3_nt: TGTGCCAGCAGTTTCGGCCTAAGGACCTACGAGCAGTACTTC
cdr3_aa: CASSFGLRTYEQYF

clone_size: many
v_call: TRBV5-1
d_call: -
j_call: TRBJ2-6
cdr3_nt: TGCGCCAGCAGTGCCCGCTCTGGGGCCAACGTCCTGACTTTC
cdr3_aa: CASSARSGANVLTF

clone_size: -
v_call: TRBV9
d_call: -
j_call: TRBJ2-3
cdr3_nt: TGTGCCAGCAGCGCCCAGGTGGGCACAGATACGCAGTATTTT
cdr3_aa: CASSAQVGTDTQYF

clone_size: -
v_call: TRBV30
d_call: -
j_call: TRBJ2-2
cdr3_nt: TGTGCCTGGAGTGTGGAACAGTTACCCACCGGGGAGCTGTTTTTT
cdr3_aa: CAWSVEQLPTGELFF

clone_size: -
v_call: TRBV2
d_call: -
j_call: TRBJ2-7
cdr3_nt: TGTGCCAGCAGTGATACGGGTTTATCCTACGAGCAGTACTTC
cdr3_aa: CASSDTGLSYEQYF

clone_size: many
v_call: TRBV5-1
d_call: TRBD2
j_call: TRBJ2-3
cdr3_nt: TGCGCCAGCACCTCGGGGGGGATCACAGATACGCAGTATTTT
cdr3_aa: CASTSGGITDTQYF

clone_size: few
v_call: TRBV7-3
d_call: TRBD2
j_call: TRBJ2-1
cdr3_nt: TGTGCCAGCAGCTTAAGCCTAGCGGGCGGCCTCAATGAGCAGTTCTTC
cdr3_aa: CASSLSLAGGLNEQFF

clone_size: -
v_call: TRBV29-1
d_call: -
j_call: TRBJ1-1
cdr3_nt: TGCAGCGTTGAACAGGACCGTCCATGGGACACTGAAGCTTTCTTT
cdr3_aa: CSVEQDRPWDTEAFF

clone_size: few
v_call: TRBV5-1
d_call: -
j_call: TRBJ1-1
cdr3_nt: TGCGCCAGCAGCCTGGCCGGGACGTATTATGAAGCTTTCTTT
cdr3_aa: CASSLAGTYYEAFF

clone_size: -
v_call: TRBV7-2
d_call: TRBD1
j_call: TRBJ2-4
cdr3_nt: TGTGCCAGCAGCCTCCGACAGGGTCTAGCCAAAAACATTCAGTACTTC
cdr3_aa: CASSLRQGLAKNIQYF